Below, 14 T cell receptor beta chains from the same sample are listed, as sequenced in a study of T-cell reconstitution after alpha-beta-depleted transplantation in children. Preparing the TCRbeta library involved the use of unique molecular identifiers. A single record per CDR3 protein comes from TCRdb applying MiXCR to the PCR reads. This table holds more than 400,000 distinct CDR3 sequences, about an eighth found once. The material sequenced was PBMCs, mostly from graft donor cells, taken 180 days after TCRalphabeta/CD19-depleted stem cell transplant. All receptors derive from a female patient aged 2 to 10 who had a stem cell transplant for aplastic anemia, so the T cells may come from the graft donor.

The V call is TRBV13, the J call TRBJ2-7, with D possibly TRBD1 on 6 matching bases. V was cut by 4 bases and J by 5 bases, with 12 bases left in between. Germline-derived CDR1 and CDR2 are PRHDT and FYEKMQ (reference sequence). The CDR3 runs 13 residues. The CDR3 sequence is CASSSTYRDEQYV. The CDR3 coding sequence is TGTGCCAGCAGCTCTACATACAGGGACGAGCAGTACGTC.

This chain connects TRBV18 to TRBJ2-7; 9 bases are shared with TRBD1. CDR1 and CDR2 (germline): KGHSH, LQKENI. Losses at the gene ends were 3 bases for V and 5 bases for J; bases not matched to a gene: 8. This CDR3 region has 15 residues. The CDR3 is CASSPGQGMAHEQYF. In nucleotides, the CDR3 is TGTGCCAGCTCACCGGGACAGGGAATGGCTCACGAGCAGTACTTC.

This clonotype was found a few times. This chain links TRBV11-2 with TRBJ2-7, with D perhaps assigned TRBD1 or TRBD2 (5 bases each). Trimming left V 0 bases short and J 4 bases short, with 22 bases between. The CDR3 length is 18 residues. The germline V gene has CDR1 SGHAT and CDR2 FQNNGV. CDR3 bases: TGTGCCAGCAGCTTAGAGGGGGAGTCACCACCAAGAGTTTACGAGCAGTACGTC. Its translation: CASSLEGESPPRVYEQYV.

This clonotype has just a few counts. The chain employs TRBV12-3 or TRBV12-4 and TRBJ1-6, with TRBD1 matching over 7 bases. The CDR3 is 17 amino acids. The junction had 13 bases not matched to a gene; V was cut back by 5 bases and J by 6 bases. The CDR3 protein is CASSLPTGAGTNSPLHF. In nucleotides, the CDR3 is TGTGCCAGCAGTCTACCAACAGGGGCAGGGACTAATTCACCCCTCCACTTT.

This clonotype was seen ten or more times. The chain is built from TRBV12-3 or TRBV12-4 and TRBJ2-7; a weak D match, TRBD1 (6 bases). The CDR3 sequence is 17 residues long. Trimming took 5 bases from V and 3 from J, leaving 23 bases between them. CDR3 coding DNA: TGTGCCAGCAGTACCCGACAGGTACCAATCCTTATCTACGAGCAGTACTTC. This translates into CASSTRQVPILIYEQYF.

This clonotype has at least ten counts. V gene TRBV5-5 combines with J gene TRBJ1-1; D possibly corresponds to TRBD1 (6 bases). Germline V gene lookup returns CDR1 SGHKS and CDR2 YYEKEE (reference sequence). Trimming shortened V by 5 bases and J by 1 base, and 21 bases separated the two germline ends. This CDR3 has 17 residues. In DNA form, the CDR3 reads TGTGCCAGCAGACCCCCGACGGTGGGGGCCCCGAACACTGAAGCTTTCTTT. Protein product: CASRPPTVGAPNTEAFF.

CDR3 sequence (DNA): TGCAGCGTTGAGGGGGATAGCAATCAGCCCCAGCATTTT. It encodes CSVEGDSNQPQHF. The chain links TRBV29-1 to TRBJ1-5, with D possibly TRBD1 on 5 matching bases. Trimming pared 3 bases from V and 0 bases from J, leaving 6 bases between. This CDR3 region has 13 residues. Germline V gene sequence: CDR1 SQVTM, CDR2 ANQGSEA.

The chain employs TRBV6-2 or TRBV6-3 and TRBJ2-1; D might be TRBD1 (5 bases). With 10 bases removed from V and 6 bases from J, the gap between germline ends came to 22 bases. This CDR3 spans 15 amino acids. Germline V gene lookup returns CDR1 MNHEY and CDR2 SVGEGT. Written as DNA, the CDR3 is TGTGCCACCCAGGGCCTTCCCCCCTTCCTCAATGAGCAGTTCTTC. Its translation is CATQGLPPFLNEQFF.

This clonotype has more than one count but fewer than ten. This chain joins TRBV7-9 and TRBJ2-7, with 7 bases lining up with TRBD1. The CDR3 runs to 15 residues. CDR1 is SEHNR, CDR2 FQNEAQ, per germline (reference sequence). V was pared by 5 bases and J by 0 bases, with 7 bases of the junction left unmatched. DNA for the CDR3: TGTGCCAGCAGCGAACCGGGACAGTACTCCTACGAGCAGTACTTC. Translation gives CASSEPGQYSYEQYF.

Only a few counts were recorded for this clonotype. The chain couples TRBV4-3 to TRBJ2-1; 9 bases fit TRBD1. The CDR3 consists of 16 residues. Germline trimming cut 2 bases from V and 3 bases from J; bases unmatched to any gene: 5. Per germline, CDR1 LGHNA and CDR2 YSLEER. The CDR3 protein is CASSQLRDRVYNEQFF. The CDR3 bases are TGCGCCAGCAGCCAACTCCGGGACAGGGTCTACAATGAGCAGTTCTTC.

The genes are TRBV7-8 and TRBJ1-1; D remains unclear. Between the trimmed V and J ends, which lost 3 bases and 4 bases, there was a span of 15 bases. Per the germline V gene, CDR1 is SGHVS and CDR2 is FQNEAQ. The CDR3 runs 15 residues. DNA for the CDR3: TGTGCCAGCAGCTTGTCTTCCCGATTTGGCACTGAAGCTTTCTTT. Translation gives CASSLSSRFGTEAFF.

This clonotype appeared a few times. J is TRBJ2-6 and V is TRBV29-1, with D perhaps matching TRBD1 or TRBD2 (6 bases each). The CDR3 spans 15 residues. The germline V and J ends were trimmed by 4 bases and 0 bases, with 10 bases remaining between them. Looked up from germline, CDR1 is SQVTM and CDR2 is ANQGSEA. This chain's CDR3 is CSVARGLSGANVLTF. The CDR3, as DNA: TGCAGCGTTGCTCGGGGGCTCTCTGGGGCCAACGTCCTGACTTTC. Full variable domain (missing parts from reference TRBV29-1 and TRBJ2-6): SAVISQKPSRDICQRGTSLTIQCQVDSQVTMMFWYRQQPGQSLTLIATANQGSEATYESGFVIDKFPISRPNLTFSTLTVSNMSPEDSSIYLCSVARGLSGANVLTFGAGSRLTVL.

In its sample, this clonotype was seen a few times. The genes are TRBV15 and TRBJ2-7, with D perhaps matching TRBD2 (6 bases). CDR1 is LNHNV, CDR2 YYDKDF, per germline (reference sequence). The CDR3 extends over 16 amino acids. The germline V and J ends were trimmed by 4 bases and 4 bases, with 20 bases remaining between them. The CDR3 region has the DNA TGTGCCACCAGCATGATCTTTCCGGGAGCAAGGTACGAGCAGTACTTC. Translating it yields CATSMIFPGARYEQYF.

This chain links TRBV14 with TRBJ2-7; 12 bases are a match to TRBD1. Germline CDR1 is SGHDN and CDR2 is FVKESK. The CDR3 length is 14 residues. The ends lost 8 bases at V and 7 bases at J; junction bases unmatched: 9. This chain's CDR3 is CASWPGQGAGEQYV. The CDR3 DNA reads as TGTGCCAGCTGGCCGGGACAGGGGGCGGGAGAGCAGTACGTC.